This T cell receptor beta chain was obtained from a study of blood T cell repertoires in COVID-19. Overall study: Collection of acute and convalescent COVID-19 samples took place in the United States, Italy and Spain. T cells, B-cell-depleted T cells, or PBMCs supplied cDNA or gDNA.

Authors' methods: Amplification of reference gene primers was used by the study to estimate nucleated cell counts. Some clones are missing from TCRdb's copy, which holds only in-frame ones; the method was immunoSEQ multiplex PCR. The V and J calls and clone size are taken from that table; D and trimming were inferred from the DNA. This sample has fewer than 250,000 clones, with around 80% found just once. Sequencing was performed on peripheral blood. This receptor was obtained from a woman in her 50s with acute or convalescent COVID-19.

The CDR3 reads CATSRDRERANEKLFF. The CDR3 DNA sequence: TGTGCCACCAGCAGAGATCGCGAGAGAGCTAATGAAAAACTGTTTTTT. The V gene is TRBV15, the J gene TRBJ1-4, with D uncertain. Trimming took 0 bases from V and 3 from J, leaving 11 bases between them. The CDR3 sequence is 16 residues long. CDR1 is LNHNV and CDR2 is YYDKDF in the germline V gene (reference sequence). The whole variable domain, filled in from reference TRBV15 and TRBJ1-4, reads DAMVIQNPRYQVTQFGKPVTLSCSQTLNHNVMYWYQQKSSQAPKLLFHYYDKDFNNEADTPDNFQSRRPNTSFCFLDIRSPGLGDTAMYLCATSRDRERANEKLFFGSGTQLSVL.